One sample yielded the 6 T cell receptor beta chains listed below, sequenced in a study of regulatory T cells in long-lasting Graves disease. Construction of the TCR beta libraries employed iRepertoire HTBI primers in conjunction with Arm-PCR of CDR3 regions. One entry per CDR3 protein, called by TCRdb with MiXCR from the multiplex PCR reads. The sample gives about 220,000 distinct CDR3 sequences, approximately 18% of which show up once; about 12% is in the top ten. Noted time point: newly diagnosed GD, antithyroid drugs for less than 3 months. There was RNA extracted from PBMCs, and the TCR library was made from it. These same data were also listed under a study on T cells in Graves' hyperthyroidism and ophthalmopathy.

The starting material was peripheral blood mononuclear cells (PBMCs), obtained at new diagnosis, from a patient treated with antithyroid drugs. These receptors were obtained from a woman in her twenties or thirties with Graves disease.

This clonotype was found many times. CDR3 in DNA: TGTGCCAGCAGCCTCCCCGTACCGGGACTGAGCAATCAGCCCCAGCATTTT. Its translation: CASSLPVPGLSNQPQHF. This chain links TRBV7-3 with TRBJ1-5; the D gene is possibly TRBD1 (5 bases). The CDR3 runs to 17 residues. V lost 5 bases and J lost 1, with 18 bases in between. Germline CDR1 and CDR2: SGHTA and FQGTGA.

Ten or more counts support this clonotype. The chain's CDR3 is CASSDSWRDNEQFF. The CDR3 DNA reads as TGTGCCAGCAGTGACAGCTGGAGGGACAATGAGCAGTTCTTC. The J gene is TRBJ2-1, the V gene TRBV12-3 or TRBV12-4, with a tentative D call TRBD2 (6 bases). Trimming stripped 5 bases from V and 5 bases from J, with 13 bases between. The CDR3 has 14 residues.

This clonotype appeared many times. The chain recombines TRBV19 with TRBJ1-1; D is unclear. Trimming stripped 6 bases from V and 8 bases from J, with 13 bases between. The CDR3 has 12 amino acids. In germline, CDR1 is LNHDA, CDR2 SQIVND (reference sequence). The CDR3: CASSHPGVEAFF. In DNA form, the CDR3 reads TGTGCCAGTAGCCACCCCGGGGTAGAAGCTTTCTTT.

This clonotype was found many times. V is TRBV28 and J is TRBJ2-1; possible D gene TRBD1, 5 bases. The V end lost 5 bases, the J end lost 5 bases, and 16 bases lay between the germline ends. CDR3 size: 15 residues. CDR1 and CDR2 (germline): MDHEN, SYDVKM. CDR3 bases: TGTGCCAGCAGTAACCAGGGTTATGTAGACAATGAGCAGTTCTTC. This encodes CASSNQGYVDNEQFF.

This clonotype was detected many times. The chain is built from TRBV2 and TRBJ2-1; 7 positions match TRBD2. Germline V lookup: CDR1 SNHLY, CDR2 FYNNEI. V lost 7 bases, J lost 2 bases, and 5 bases stayed unmatched. The length of the CDR3 is 14 residues. Here the CDR3 reads CASTGLAAYNEQFF. The CDR3 nucleotides are TGTGCCAGCACCGGGCTAGCGGCCTACAATGAGCAGTTCTTC.

This clonotype was picked up many times. The genes are TRBV12-3 or TRBV12-4 and TRBJ1-5; D is perhaps TRBD1 (6 bases). V was trimmed by 6 bases and J by 0 bases, leaving 9 bases between them. CDR3 length: 14 amino acids. The chain's CDR3 is CASRPGVSNQPQHF. The CDR3 DNA reads TGTGCCAGCAGGCCAGGGGTTAGCAATCAGCCCCAGCATTTT.